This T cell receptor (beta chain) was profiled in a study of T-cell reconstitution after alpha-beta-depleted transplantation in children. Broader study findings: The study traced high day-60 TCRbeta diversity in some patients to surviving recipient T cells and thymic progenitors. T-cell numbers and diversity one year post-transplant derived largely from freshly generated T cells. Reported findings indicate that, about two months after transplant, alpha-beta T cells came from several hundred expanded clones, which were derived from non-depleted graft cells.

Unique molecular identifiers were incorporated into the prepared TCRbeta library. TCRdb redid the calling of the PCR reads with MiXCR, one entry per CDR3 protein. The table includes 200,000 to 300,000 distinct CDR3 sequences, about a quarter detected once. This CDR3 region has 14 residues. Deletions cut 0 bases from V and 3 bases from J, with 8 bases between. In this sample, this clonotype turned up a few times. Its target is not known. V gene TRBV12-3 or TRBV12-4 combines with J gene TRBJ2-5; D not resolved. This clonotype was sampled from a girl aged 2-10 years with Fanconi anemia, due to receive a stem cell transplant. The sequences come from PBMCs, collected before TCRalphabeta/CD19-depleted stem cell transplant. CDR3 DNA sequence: TGTGCCAGCAGTTTAGCGCTAATTGAAGAGACCCAGTACTTC. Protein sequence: CASSLALIEETQYF.